What follows are 19 T cell receptor beta chains derived from one specimen sequenced in a study of blood T cell repertoires in COVID-19. The protocol was immunoSEQ multiplex PCR, while the TCRdb copy is restricted to in-frame clones and leaves out a portion. Among 350,000 to 450,000 clones listed, about 86% were seen once. The material sequenced was peripheral blood. These receptors all come from an older woman with COVID-19, enrolled during active disease.

In nucleotides, the CDR3 is TGTGCCAGTAGTGTCTGGACAGGGGTCTACGACGAGCAGTACTTC. This encodes CASSVWTGVYDEQYF. V usage is TRBV19 and J usage is TRBJ2-7; 9 nucleotides align to TRBD1. Germline V gives CDR1 LNHDA, CDR2 SQIVND (reference sequence). This CDR3 contains 15 residues. Trimming removed 5 bases from V and 5 bases from J; junction bases left unmatched: 10.

V and J are TRBV19 and TRBJ2-7, with a possible D match to TRBD2 (6 bases). Trimming took off 10 bases at V and 5 bases at J, with 18 bases between the two ends. Germline V gene sequence: CDR1 LNHDA, CDR2 SQIVND (reference sequence). The CDR3 consists of 13 residues. The CDR3 spells CATNPGLSDEQYF. CDR3 coding DNA: TGTGCCACAAATCCGGGACTTTCGGACGAGCAGTACTTC.

This chain uses TRBV29-1 with TRBJ2-5; 10 bases are shared with TRBD2. The CDR3 length is 13 residues. The V and J ends lost 6 bases and 5 bases, in that order; junction bases with no gene match: 6. Looked up from germline, CDR1 is SQVTM and CDR2 is ANQGSEA. This chain's CDR3 is CSVRAGGAETQYF. In nucleotides, the CDR3 is TGCAGCGTCCGAGCGGGGGGGGCGGAGACCCAGTACTTC.

The gene calls are TRBV6-9 and TRBJ1-2; D perhaps matches TRBD1 (5 bases). V lost 4 bases and J 4 bases, leaving 13 bases between the germline ends. Germline lookup yields CDR1 MNHGY and CDR2 SVAAGI. The CDR3 runs 14 residues. The CDR3 DNA follows: TGTGCCAGCAGTTCGACAGTGACCCTCTATGGCTACACCTTC. Translating it yields CASSSTVTLYGYTF.

V is TRBV28 and J is TRBJ2-1, with D possibly being TRBD1 (6 bases). V was shortened by 7 bases and J by 8 bases, with 12 bases between the two germline ends. The CDR3 is made up of 12 amino acids. Per the germline V gene, CDR1 is MDHEN and CDR2 is SYDVKM. Here the CDR3 reads CASTIGGYEQFF. The CDR3 bases are TGTGCCAGCACCATAGGGGGTTATGAGCAGTTCTTC.

The CDR3 reads CASSYDRGSYEQYF. Written as DNA, the CDR3 is TGTGCCAGCAGTTACGACAGGGGCTCCTACGAGCAGTACTTC. This chain connects TRBV6-5 to TRBJ2-7, with 8 nucleotides matching TRBD1. J gave up 0 bases and V 2 bases, and 0 bases lay outside the gene matches. The CDR3 runs 14 residues. Germline-derived CDR1 and CDR2 are MNHEY and SVGAGI.

The chain links TRBV9 to TRBJ1-6; D ambiguous. V was trimmed by 3 bases and J by 0 bases, leaving 10 bases between them. The CDR3 runs 16 residues. CDR1 and CDR2 (germline): SGDLS, YYNGEE. CDR3 in amino acids: CASSDEVSSYNSPLHF. As DNA, the CDR3 is TGTGCCAGCAGCGACGAGGTTAGCTCCTATAATTCACCCCTCCACTTT.

The rearrangement uses TRBV6-5 and TRBJ2-7, with 8 bases lining up with TRBD1. The CDR3 is 14 residues long. Germline values: CDR1 MNHEY, CDR2 SVGAGI. V shed 7 bases, J shed 4 bases, and the junction held 9 bases outside the gene matches. The CDR3 DNA reads as TGTGCCAGCACTTGGGGAACAGGGGGGTACGAGCAGTACTTC. This gives the protein CASTWGTGGYEQYF.

The chain carries TRBV24-1 and TRBJ2-1; 8 bases line up with TRBD1. From germline, CDR1 is KGHDR and CDR2 SFDVKD. V was pared by 6 bases and J by 9 bases, with 9 bases of the junction left unmatched. The length of the CDR3 is 14 residues. The CDR3 nucleotides are TGTGCCACCAGTCGGACAGGGCTTTTGAGTGAGCAGTTCTTC. It encodes CATSRTGLLSEQFF.

This clone has a single count. The V gene is TRBV11-3, the J gene TRBJ2-1; 8 positions agree with TRBD1. CDR3 length equals 15 residues. Germline lookup yields CDR1 SGHNT and CDR2 YENEEA. The V and J ends lost 0 bases and 9 bases, in that order; junction bases with no gene match: 7. The CDR3 reads CASSLDRGLFGEQFF. In nucleotides, the CDR3 is TGTGCCAGCAGCTTAGACAGGGGGCTTTTCGGTGAGCAGTTCTTC.

J is TRBJ2-1 and V is TRBV13; 7 positions agree with TRBD1. The V and J ends lost 6 bases and 6 bases, in that order; junction bases with no gene match: 8. CDR1 is PRHDT, CDR2 FYEKMQ, per germline (reference sequence). This CDR3 region has 14 residues. The CDR3 loop is CASRSGGKTNEQFF. The DNA for the CDR3 is TGTGCCAGCAGGTCAGGGGGTAAGACCAATGAGCAGTTCTTC.

The V call is TRBV3-1 (or the pseudogene TRBV3-2), the J call TRBJ2-2, with 14 positions matching TRBD2. J lost 1 base, V lost 3 bases, and 7 bases had no gene match. From germline, CDR1 is LGHDT and CDR2 YNNKEL (reference sequence). This CDR3 is built from 19 residues. CDR3: CASSHTPGLAGENTGELFF. CDR3 nucleotides: TGTGCCAGCAGCCATACACCGGGACTAGCGGGGGAGAACACCGGGGAGCTGTTTTTT.

DNA for the CDR3: TGTGCCAGCAGTTACTCGAACTCAGGGACCCAGTACTTC. It translates to CASSYSNSGTQYF. The rearrangement links TRBV6-5 to TRBJ2-5; D is ambiguous. Germline CDR1 is MNHEY and CDR2 is SVGAGI. The CDR3 is 13 amino acids. Trimming left V 0 bases short and J 7 bases short, with 9 bases between.

V and J are TRBV7-6 and TRBJ2-7; D ambiguous. V lost 6 bases and J 1 base, leaving 10 bases between the germline ends. This CDR3 has 13 amino acids. The germline V gene encodes CDR1 SGHVS and CDR2 FNYEAQ. The DNA for the CDR3 is TGTGCCAGCAGTTATCTCGGGTCCTACGAGCAGTACTTC. This translates into CASSYLGSYEQYF.

This clone was found once. The V call is TRBV5-4, the J call TRBJ2-7; D is uncertain. Germline V CDR1 and CDR2: SGHNT, YYREEE (reference sequence). This CDR3 spans 13 amino acids. The V and J ends lost 0 bases and 5 bases respectively, with 9 bases between them. The CDR3 reads CASSLAFSHEQYF. The DNA for the CDR3 is TGTGCCAGCAGCTTGGCTTTTAGCCACGAGCAGTACTTC.

Notes on this clone: This sample includes further DNA sequences coding for the same CDR3. This chain joins TRBV2 and TRBJ2-1; a weak D match, TRBD2 (6 bases). Looked up from germline, CDR1 is SNHLY and CDR2 is FYNNEI. V was clipped by 6 bases and J by 0 bases, with 12 bases between them. The CDR3 spans 15 residues. Written as DNA, the CDR3 is TGTGCCAGCAGCGAACGGGGGAGCTCCTACAATGAGCAGTTCTTC. Translating gives CASSERGSSYNEQFF.

CDR3 nucleotides: TGCGCCAGCAGCCTGGTCACCTCGGGGACCGGGGAGCTGTTTTTT. This sequence encodes CASSLVTSGTGELFF. V gene TRBV5-1 combines with J gene TRBJ2-2, with D perhaps matching TRBD2 (5 bases). V was clipped by 4 bases and J by 5 bases, with 15 bases between them. Germline V lookup: CDR1 SGHRS, CDR2 YFSETQ. The CDR3 has 15 residues.

The V gene is TRBV11-2, the J gene TRBJ1-5, with 8 nucleotides matching TRBD1. This CDR3 comprises 15 residues. V was clipped by 3 bases and J by 0 bases; unmatched bases: 1. Per the germline V gene, CDR1 is SGHAT and CDR2 is FQNNGV. The CDR3 DNA sequence: TGTGCCAGCAGCTTTGGACAGGGTAGCAATCAGCCCCAGCATTTT. The encoded protein is CASSFGQGSNQPQHF.

The V call is TRBV12-3 or TRBV12-4, the J call TRBJ2-7; D perhaps matches TRBD1 (6 bases). Trimming removed 7 bases from V and 0 bases from J, with 10 bases in between. The CDR3 sequence is 13 residues long. The CDR3 sequence is CASTGQSSYEQYF. Written as DNA, the CDR3 is TGTGCCAGCACCGGACAGAGCTCCTACGAGCAGTACTTC.